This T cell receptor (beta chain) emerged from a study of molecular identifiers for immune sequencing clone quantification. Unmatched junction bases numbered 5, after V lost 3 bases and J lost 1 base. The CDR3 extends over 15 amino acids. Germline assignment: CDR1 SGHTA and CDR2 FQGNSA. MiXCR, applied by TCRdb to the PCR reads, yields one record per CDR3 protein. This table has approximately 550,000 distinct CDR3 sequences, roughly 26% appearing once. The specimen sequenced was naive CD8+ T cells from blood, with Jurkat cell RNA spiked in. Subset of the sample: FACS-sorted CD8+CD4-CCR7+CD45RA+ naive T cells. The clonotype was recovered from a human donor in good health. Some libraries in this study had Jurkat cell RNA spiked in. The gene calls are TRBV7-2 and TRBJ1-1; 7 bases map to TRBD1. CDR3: CASSFLAGGNTEAFF. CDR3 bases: TGTGCCAGCAGCTTTTTGGCAGGGGGGAACACTGAAGCTTTCTTT.